What follows are 29 T cell receptor beta chains derived from one specimen sequenced in a study of lymphopenia after photon versus proton radiotherapy. Libraries were prepared by immunoSEQ multiplex PCR; TCRdb keeps only in-frame clonotypes and omits some of them. The sample includes fewer than 25,000 clones, approximately 91% of them seen just once. The input for sequencing was peripheral blood, taken from a patient treated with proton-based radiotherapy. The receptors were gathered from a woman aged 70-85 years with pancreatic cancer. Some clones in this sample may be carry-over from other donors' samples.

J is TRBJ1-2 and V is TRBV28; maybe TRBD1 (5 bases). The CDR3 extends over 16 amino acids. Germline V gene data show CDR1 as MDHEN and CDR2 as SYDVKM. The V end was cut by 8 bases, the J end by 7 bases, with 26 bases between. DNA for the CDR3: TGTGCCAGCGCCCCTAACCGACAGCCGAATACTTTTGGCTACACCTTC. As protein: CASAPNRQPNTFGYTF.

In its sample, this clone was seen once. The CDR3 loop is CASSPRQVLYGYTF. CDR3 bases: TGTGCCAGCAGCCCCCGACAGGTCCTCTATGGCTACACCTTC. V and J are TRBV6-8 and TRBJ1-2, with D tentatively TRBD1 (6 bases). The CDR3 consists of 14 residues. The germline gives CDR1 MNHGY, CDR2 SAAAGT. Deletions cut 6 bases from V and 4 bases from J, with 15 bases between.

The chain uses TRBV7-9 and TRBJ2-7; D remains ambiguous. Deletions cut 7 bases from V and 1 base from J, with 14 bases between. CDR1 is SEHNR, CDR2 FQNEAQ, per germline (reference sequence). The CDR3 consists of 14 residues. Here the CDR3 reads CASTQTTQSYEQYF. CDR3 nucleotide sequence: TGTGCCAGCACCCAGACCACTCAATCCTACGAGCAGTACTTC.

The chain uses TRBV12-5 and TRBJ1-2, with D possibly being TRBD1 (6 bases). This CDR3 comprises 19 residues. V was pared by 0 bases and J by 1 base, with 21 bases between. Germline V gene data show CDR1 as LGHNT and CDR2 as FRNRAP. The CDR3 nucleotides read TGTGCTAGTGGTTTGGTCGTATTGGTGGCAGGGGCCCGTAACTATGGCTACACCTTC. Amino acids: CASGLVVLVAGARNYGYTF.

The rearrangement uses TRBV19 and TRBJ2-2; no firm D call. From germline, CDR1 is LNHDA and CDR2 SQIVND (reference sequence). This CDR3 is 16 amino acids long. The V end was cut by 3 bases, the J end by 0 bases, with 11 bases between. For the CDR3, the DNA is TGTGCCAGTAGTATTTTCAGCCCAGCGAACACCGGGGAGCTGTTTTTT. This gives the protein CASSIFSPANTGELFF. Drawing the rest from reference TRBV19 and TRBJ2-2, the complete variable domain is DGGITQSPKYLFRKEGQNVTLSCEQNLNHDAMYWYRQDPGQGLRLIYYSQIVNDFQKGDIAEGYSVSREKKESFPLTVTSAQKNPTAFYLCASSIFSPANTGELFFGEGSRLTVL.

The rearrangement joins TRBV13 to TRBJ2-3; 7 bases map to TRBD2. V trimming: 5 bases; J trimming: 3 bases; junction bases outside the gene matches: 11. The V gene's germline CDR1 is PRHDT and CDR2 FYEKMQ (reference sequence). The CDR3 covers 16 residues. For the CDR3, the DNA is TGTGCCAGCAGCCTAGTCACGCCCGGGAGGACAGATACGCAGTATTTT. Protein sequence: CASSLVTPGRTDTQYF.

The rearrangement uses TRBV7-2 and TRBJ2-1, with 15 nucleotides matching TRBD2. V trimming: 5 bases; J trimming: 2 bases; junction bases outside the gene matches: 10. The germline V gene encodes CDR1 SGHTA and CDR2 FQGNSA. The CDR3 is 19 residues long. The CDR3 region is CASSPRTSGRAGTYNEQFF. In DNA form, the CDR3 reads TGTGCCAGCAGCCCCCGGACTAGCGGGAGGGCCGGGACCTACAATGAGCAGTTCTTC.

The chain joins TRBV6-1 to TRBJ2-7, with TRBD1 matching over 7 bases. The CDR3 extends over 14 amino acids. Looked up from germline, CDR1 is MNHNS and CDR2 is SASEGT. The J segment lost 1 base and the V segment lost 3 bases, leaving 3 bases of the junction unmatched. The CDR3 region has the DNA TGTGCCAGCAGTGACCAGGGACAGTCCTACGAGCAGTACTTC. Residues: CASSDQGQSYEQYF.

V gene TRBV28 combines with J gene TRBJ1-4; D is perhaps TRBD1 (6 bases). In germline, CDR1 is MDHEN, CDR2 SYDVKM. Trimming stripped 4 bases from V and 5 bases from J, with 14 bases between. CDR3 length: 15 amino acids. Here the CDR3 DNA reads TGTGCCAGCAGTTCGGGGGGCGCAAAGAATGAAAAACTGTTTTTT. Translating it yields CASSSGGAKNEKLFF. Based on the CDR3 plus reference TRBV28 and TRBJ1-4, the full variable domain is DVKVTQSSRYLVKRTGEKVFLECVQDMDHENMFWYRQDPGLGLRLIYFSYDVKMKEKGDIPEGYSVSREKKERFSLILESASTNQTSMYLCASSSGGAKNEKLFFGSGTQLSVL.

The chain has TRBV19 and TRBJ2-7; 7 positions match TRBD2. CDR3 length: 14 amino acids. Germline CDR1 LNHDA, CDR2 SQIVND (reference sequence). The V and J ends lost 6 bases and 0 bases, in that order; junction bases with no gene match: 5. The chain's CDR3 is CASRLAESSYEQYF. As DNA, the CDR3 is TGTGCCAGTAGGCTAGCGGAGAGCTCCTACGAGCAGTACTTC. The full variable domain, rest sourced from reference TRBV19 and TRBJ2-7, is DGGITQSPKYLFRKEGQNVTLSCEQNLNHDAMYWYRQDPGQGLRLIYYSQIVNDFQKGDIAEGYSVSREKKESFPLTVTSAQKNPTAFYLCASRLAESSYEQYFGPGTRLTVT.

CDR3 bases: TGTGCCAGCAGTTTAACGGGGGGTTGGACTGAAGCTTTCTTT. Residues: CASSLTGGWTEAFF. The chain combines TRBV28 with TRBJ1-1; tentative D call: TRBD1 (5 bases). CDR1 and CDR2 from the germline V gene are MDHEN and SYDVKM. V was pared by 2 bases and J by 5 bases, with 12 bases between. The CDR3 runs 14 residues. The variable domain in full, with the rest retrieved from reference TRBV28 and TRBJ1-1, is DVKVTQSSRYLVKRTGEKVFLECVQDMDHENMFWYRQDPGLGLRLIYFSYDVKMKEKGDIPEGYSVSREKKERFSLILESASTNQTSMYLCASSLTGGWTEAFFGQGTRLTVV.

This clone came up once. The J gene is TRBJ2-7, the V gene TRBV28; no clear D. Per germline, CDR1 MDHEN and CDR2 SYDVKM. The CDR3 spans 13 residues. Trimming took 6 bases from V and 0 from J, leaving 9 bases between them. The CDR3 DNA is TGTGCCAGCAGCACTACAGTCTCCTACGAGCAGTACTTC. Its protein product is CASSTTVSYEQYF.

The rearrangement uses TRBV30 and TRBJ2-7, with 8 bases lining up with TRBD1. Trimming removed 3 bases from V and 0 bases from J; junction bases left unmatched: 7. The CDR3 loop spans 15 amino acids. Germline lookup yields CDR1 GTSNPN and CDR2 SVGIG (reference sequence). CDR3 amino acids: CAWRDTGGSSYEQYF. Here the CDR3 DNA reads TGTGCCTGGAGGGACACAGGGGGGAGCTCCTACGAGCAGTACTTC.

The J gene is TRBJ1-3, the V gene TRBV30; D is perhaps TRBD1 (5 bases). Trimming pared 8 bases from V and 0 bases from J, leaving 11 bases between. CDR1 and CDR2 from the germline V gene are GTSNPN and SVGIG (reference sequence). CDR3 length: 13 residues. This chain's CDR3 is CAGGGYSGNTIYF. The CDR3 nucleotides read TGTGCCGGTGGGGGTTACTCTGGAAACACCATATATTTT.

The J gene is TRBJ2-7, the V gene TRBV11-2; D perhaps matches TRBD1 (7 bases). The germline gives CDR1 SGHAT, CDR2 FQNNGV. This CDR3 is 16 amino acids long. Trimming took 5 bases from V and 0 from J, leaving 17 bases between them. CDR3 in DNA: TGTGCCAGCAGCCAGGGGGACTCCCGGAGCTCCTACGAGCAGTACTTC. It codes for CASSQGDSRSSYEQYF.

The chain is built from TRBV5-1 and TRBJ2-1; tentatively, D is TRBD1 or TRBD2 (7 bases each). Germline CDR1 is SGHRS and CDR2 is YFSETQ. This CDR3 is 16 amino acids long. V shed 0 bases and J shed 4 bases, with 14 bases lying between them. The CDR3 protein is CASSLAAGQRYNEQFF. In DNA form, the CDR3 reads TGCGCCAGCAGCTTGGCAGCGGGACAGAGATACAATGAGCAGTTCTTC.

The V gene is TRBV28, the J gene TRBJ1-2; 11 bases fit TRBD1. V shed 3 bases, J shed 4 bases, and the junction held 4 bases outside the gene matches. Germline loops: CDR1 MDHEN, CDR2 SYDVKM. The CDR3 length is 15 residues. CDR3 coding DNA: TGTGCCAGCAGTTTCGGGACAGGGGGAATCTATGGCTACACCTTC. Amino acid sequence: CASSFGTGGIYGYTF.

This chain links TRBV19 with TRBJ1-1; tentative D call: TRBD1 (5 bases). Germline V lookup: CDR1 LNHDA, CDR2 SQIVND (reference sequence). There are 15 residues in the CDR3. Trimming removed 0 bases from V and 0 bases from J, with 8 bases in between. The chain's CDR3 is CASSIDGGMNTEAFF. CDR3 coding DNA: TGTGCCAGTAGTATAGATGGGGGTATGAACACTGAAGCTTTCTTT.

V is TRBV28 and J is TRBJ1-2, with a weak D call TRBD1 (5 bases). The CDR3 runs 13 residues. Trimming cost V 7 bases and J 5 bases, with 14 bases left between them. CDR1 is MDHEN, CDR2 SYDVKM, per germline. CDR3 amino acids: CASNPQGRYGYTF. The CDR3 coding sequence is TGTGCCAGCAACCCTCAGGGCAGATATGGCTACACCTTC.

This clone was found once. The chain recombines TRBV28 with TRBJ2-5; D is possibly TRBD1 (5 bases). Germline CDR1 MDHEN, CDR2 SYDVKM. The CDR3 runs 12 residues. The ends were cut back, 5 bases at V and 11 bases at J, with 15 bases in the middle. The CDR3 is CASSQDTLEQYF. The CDR3 DNA is TGTGCCAGCAGTCAGGACACTTTGGAGCAGTACTTC.

This sequence joins TRBV6-5 and TRBJ1-2; the D is unclear. The germline gives CDR1 MNHEY, CDR2 SVGAGI. V was trimmed by 2 bases and J by 7 bases, leaving 11 bases between them. The length of the CDR3 is 13 residues. CDR3 nucleotide sequence: TGTGCCAGCAGTTACCCCGAGGGTCTTGGCTACACCTTC. Amino acid sequence: CASSYPEGLGYTF.

The chain joins TRBV5-1 to TRBJ1-2, with 8 bases matching TRBD1. Germline CDR1 is SGHRS and CDR2 is YFSETQ. CDR3 length equals 15 residues. Trimming took 4 bases from V and 0 from J; bases not matched to a gene: 5. CDR3 nucleotide sequence: TGCGCCAGCAGCATCGAACAGGGGGCTAACTATGGCTACACCTTC. Protein product: CASSIEQGANYGYTF.

The chain uses TRBV5-4 and TRBJ1-1; no reliable D call. The CDR3 is made up of 13 amino acids. Trimming pared 3 bases from V and 5 bases from J, leaving 11 bases between. The germline V gene encodes CDR1 SGHNT and CDR2 YYREEE (reference sequence). The CDR3 region has the DNA TGTGCCAGCAGCTCCTCAAGTCTAACTGAAGCTTTCTTT. Its protein product is CASSSSSLTEAFF.

The V call is TRBV29-1, the J call TRBJ2-5, with D tentatively TRBD1 (6 bases). Looked up from germline, CDR1 is SQVTM and CDR2 is ANQGSEA. Trimming stripped 6 bases from V and 7 bases from J, with 21 bases between. CDR3 length: 14 residues. CDR3 region: CSVGQGLTKATQYF. CDR3 DNA sequence: TGCAGCGTGGGGCAGGGGCTTACTAAAGCGACCCAGTACTTC.

This chain joins TRBV5-1 and TRBJ1-1; D is perhaps TRBD1 (6 bases). CDR3 length: 15 amino acids. Germline values: CDR1 SGHRS, CDR2 YFSETQ. Between the trimmed V and J ends, which lost 2 bases and 1 base, there was a span of 12 bases. CDR3 DNA: TGCGCCAGCAGCTTAGCAGGGGCCGAGAACACTGAAGCTTTCTTT. Translating gives CASSLAGAENTEAFF.

J is TRBJ2-1 and V is TRBV7-2; no clear D. CDR1 SGHTA and CDR2 FQGNSA come from the germline V gene. The CDR3 totals 13 residues. V gave up 2 bases and J gave up 6 bases, with 8 bases separating them. Here the CDR3 DNA reads TGTGCCAGCAGCTTAACGCGCGGCAATGAGCAGTTCTTC. Amino acid sequence: CASSLTRGNEQFF.

This chain connects TRBV6-5 to TRBJ2-7, with D possibly being TRBD1 (6 bases). V lost 2 bases to trimming and J lost 3 bases, with 14 bases between them. This CDR3 spans 15 amino acids. Germline CDR1 MNHEY, CDR2 SVGAGI. CDR3 residues: CASSYTDRRNYEQYF. In DNA, the CDR3 is TGTGCCAGCAGTTACACCGACAGGCGCAACTACGAGCAGTACTTC.

The V gene is TRBV28, the J gene TRBJ2-1, with 7 positions matching TRBD2. V was pared by 6 bases and J by 0 bases, with 14 bases of the junction left unmatched. The CDR3 contains 18 residues. Per germline, CDR1 MDHEN and CDR2 SYDVKM. The CDR3 DNA reads as TGTGCCAGCAGACTAGATAGGGAGGGCTTATTCTCCTACAATGAGCAGTTCTTC. Translated: CASRLDREGLFSYNEQFF.

This clone was seen a single time. The chain's CDR3 is CASGTSLSTDTQYF. In nucleotides, the CDR3 is TGTGCCAGCGGGACTAGCCTTAGCACAGATACGCAGTATTTT. V and J are TRBV6-1 and TRBJ2-3; TRBD2 matches 9 bases. The length of the CDR3 is 14 residues. Unmatched junction bases numbered 3, after V lost 8 bases and J lost 0 bases. Germline V gives CDR1 MNHNS, CDR2 SASEGT.